These 24 T cell receptor beta chains originate from one sample sequenced in a study of response to subunit inactivated influenza vaccine. MiXCR was run by TCRdb on the RT-PCR reads, yielding one entry per CDR3 protein. The sample has about 190,000 distinct CDR3 sequences; roughly 14% are singletons. The sequenced sample was CD8+ T cells sorted from PBMCs, obtained roughly 5 days after vaccination. These receptors were obtained from a man aged 50-59 years who received an inactivated influenza vaccine.

This clonotype was counted ten times or more. This CDR3 is CASSLNLWDYHGETQYF. The CDR3 bases are TGTGCCAGCAGTTTAAATCTCTGGGACTACCATGGAGAGACCCAGTACTTC. The chain is built from TRBV28 and TRBJ2-5; 7 bases line up with TRBD2. CDR3 length: 17 residues. CDR1 and CDR2 (germline): MDHEN, SYDVKM. Trimming at V came to 2 bases and at J to 4 bases, leaving 13 bases not matched to a gene.

This clonotype was counted only a few times. The chain links TRBV10-3 to TRBJ2-1; TRBD1 matches at 7 bases. The trim removed 10 bases at V and 7 bases at J, leaving 7 bases unmatched. This CDR3 comprises 12 residues. The germline gives CDR1 ENHRY, CDR2 SYGVKD. CDR3 in amino acids: CATRDSPNEQFF. CDR3 in DNA: TGTGCCACCCGGGACAGCCCAAATGAGCAGTTCTTC.

About this clonotype itself: One junction end disagrees with the germline gene, perhaps due to a read error. The chain uses TRBV10-3 and TRBJ2-7; TRBD2 aligns across 10 bases. CDR3 length: 14 residues. The germline CDR1 and CDR2 sequences are ENHRY and SYGVKD. In DNA, the CDR3 is TGTGCCATCAGTGACAGCGGGAGGGAGTACGTGCAGTACTTC. Protein sequence: CAISDSGREYVQYF.

The CDR3 coding sequence is TGTGCCAGCAGCCCCGGACCCACTCACACAGATACGCAGTATTTT. As protein: CASSPGPTHTDTQYF. This chain links TRBV6-2 or TRBV6-3 with TRBJ2-3; unclear D gene. Trimming left V 6 bases short and J 2 bases short, with 15 bases between. CDR3 length equals 15 residues. Germline assignment: CDR1 MNHEY and CDR2 SVGEGT.

The chain is built from TRBV27 and TRBJ2-1; D gene unclear. Germline V gene sequence: CDR1 MNHEY, CDR2 SMNVEV (reference sequence). Trimming left V 1 base short and J 7 bases short, with 11 bases between. The CDR3 loop spans 14 amino acids. The DNA for the CDR3 is TGTGCCAGCAGTTTATTTTCTTTCGGAAATGAGCAGTTCTTC. This gives the protein CASSLFSFGNEQFF.

This clonotype was picked up a small number of times. The V and J genes are TRBV2 and TRBJ2-2, with D possibly matching TRBD2 (6 bases). Germline V gives CDR1 SNHLY, CDR2 FYNNEI. The CDR3 has 14 residues. Trimming took 3 bases from V and 2 from J, leaving 7 bases between them. In DNA form, the CDR3 reads TGTGCCAGCAGTGATGGACTAAACACCGGGGAGCTGTTTTTT. Translation gives CASSDGLNTGELFF.

This clonotype was counted ten times or more. The chain is built from TRBV12-3 or TRBV12-4 and TRBJ1-2; D remains ambiguous. This CDR3 is 15 amino acids long. V was trimmed by 5 bases and J by 1 base, leaving 14 bases between them. The CDR3 protein is CASSTAAPNNYGYTF. The CDR3 DNA follows: TGTGCCAGCAGTACCGCGGCACCTAATAACTATGGCTACACCTTC.

V and J are TRBV7-3 and TRBJ2-1, with 7 bases aligning to TRBD2. CDR1 and CDR2 (germline): SGHTA, FQGTGA. The CDR3 is made up of 17 amino acids. V shed 0 bases, J shed 3 bases, and the junction held 8 bases outside the gene matches. The CDR3 region is CASSLTLAADGYNEQFF. The CDR3 DNA is TGTGCCAGCAGCTTAACGCTAGCGGCAGATGGCTACAATGAGCAGTTCTTC.

This clonotype was seen more than once but under ten times. The CDR3 DNA is TGCAGTGCTAGGGTCGGATTCTCTGGAAACACCATATATTTT. It yields the protein CSARVGFSGNTIYF. This chain connects TRBV20-1 to TRBJ1-3, with D uncertain. The V and J ends lost 3 bases and 0 bases respectively, with 9 bases between them. Germline loops: CDR1 DFQATT, CDR2 SNEGSKA (reference sequence). The CDR3 is made up of 14 amino acids.

The rearrangement links TRBV11-2 to TRBJ2-6; a weak D match, TRBD1 (6 bases). Germline V gives CDR1 SGHAT, CDR2 FQNNGV. This CDR3 contains 15 residues. The V end lost 2 bases, the J end lost 2 bases, and 7 bases lay between the germline ends. In DNA form, the CDR3 reads TGTGCCAGCAGCTTAAGACAGGCTGGGGCCAACGTCCTGACTTTC. This codes for CASSLRQAGANVLTF. Full variable domain (rest looked up from reference TRBV11-2 and TRBJ2-6): EAGVAQSPRYKIIEKRQSVAFWCNPISGHATLYWYQQILGQGPKLLIQFQNNGVVDDSQLPKDRFSAERLKGVDSTLKIQPAKLEDSAVYLCASSLRQAGANVLTFGAGSRLTVL.

The chain carries TRBV20-1 and TRBJ2-1, with 14 bases that match TRBD2. V lost 0 bases and J lost 6; bases outside the gene matches: 10. The CDR3 sequence is 18 residues long. In germline, CDR1 is DFQATT, CDR2 SNEGSKA (reference sequence). The CDR3 nucleotides read TGCAGTGCTAGAGATCGATTCGGGGGACTAGCGGGGGCCAATGAGCAGTTCTTC. This translates into CSARDRFGGLAGANEQFF.

This clonotype was seen ten or more times. For the CDR3, the DNA is TGTGCCAGCATTGGACTGAGCAGCACAGATACGCAGTATTTT. Amino acid sequence: CASIGLSSTDTQYF. V usage is TRBV6-2 or TRBV6-3 and J usage is TRBJ2-3; tentative D call: TRBD2 (5 bases). Germline-derived CDR1 and CDR2 are MNHEY and SVGEGT. There are 14 residues in the CDR3. V was pared by 7 bases and J by 0 bases, with 11 bases between.

This clonotype was picked up many times. The chain couples TRBV4-3 to TRBJ2-7; 13 positions match TRBD2. With 1 base clipped from V and 5 bases from J, the junction kept 2 bases outside the gene matches. CDR1 LGHNA and CDR2 YSLEER come from the germline V gene. The CDR3 runs to 15 residues. As DNA, the CDR3 is TGCGCCAGCAGCCAAGGGACTAGCGGGAGAGACGAGCAGTACTTC. It codes for CASSQGTSGRDEQYF.

In its sample, this clonotype was seen many times. This sequence joins TRBV5-1 and TRBJ2-1, with TRBD2 matching 8 bases. V lost 0 bases and J lost 3; bases outside the gene matches: 5. The CDR3 runs to 16 residues. From germline, CDR1 is SGHRS and CDR2 YFSETQ. DNA of the CDR3: TGCGCCAGCAGCTTGGTCGGGGGGGAGATCTACAATGAGCAGTTCTTC. Amino acid sequence: CASSLVGGEIYNEQFF.

This clonotype came up many times. The chain employs TRBV6-1 and TRBJ2-2; D perhaps matches TRBD2 (5 bases). The V end lost 6 bases, the J end lost 6 bases, and 14 bases lay between the germline ends. Germline V gene sequence: CDR1 MNHNS, CDR2 SASEGT. The CDR3 runs to 14 residues. In nucleotides, the CDR3 is TGTGCCAGCAGGAGGGAGAGTTTCGCCGGGGAGCTGTTTTTT. Amino acid sequence: CASRRESFAGELFF.

V gene TRBV7-6 combines with J gene TRBJ2-3; TRBD2 is a possible D gene (6 bases). The V gene lost 7 bases and the J gene lost 0 bases, with 17 bases spanning the gap. Germline CDR1 reads SGHVS; CDR2 reads FNYEAQ. CDR3 length equals 16 residues. The CDR3: CASTAVPGESTDTQYF. The CDR3 DNA is TGTGCCAGCACCGCCGTCCCGGGAGAGAGCACAGATACGCAGTATTTT.

As DNA, the CDR3 is TGTGCCATCAGTGAGACTAGACTAGCGGGAGGGCCTTATGAGCAGTTCTTC. The encoded protein is CAISETRLAGGPYEQFF. The chain links TRBV10-3 to TRBJ2-1, with 14 bases that match TRBD2. The J segment lost 8 bases and the V segment lost 2 bases, leaving 8 bases of the junction unmatched. The germline CDR1 and CDR2 sequences are ENHRY and SYGVKD. The length of the CDR3 is 17 residues.

V usage is TRBV2 and J usage is TRBJ1-2; TRBD1 is a possible D gene (6 bases). Germline V CDR1 and CDR2: SNHLY, FYNNEI. This CDR3 spans 11 amino acids. Written as DNA, the CDR3 is TGTGCACTAGGACAGTTAATGGGCTACACCTTC. It yields the protein CALGQLMGYTF.

This clonotype was seen more than once but under ten times. The chain uses TRBV7-6 and TRBJ2-7, with a tentative D call TRBD1 (5 bases). From germline, CDR1 is SGHVS and CDR2 FNYEAQ. The CDR3 totals 13 residues. V was clipped by 1 base and J by 6 bases, with 10 bases between them. The CDR3 nucleotides are TGTGCCAGCAGCTTAGTCAGGGTAGGCGAGCAGTACTTC. It encodes CASSLVRVGEQYF.

The gene calls are TRBV3-1 and TRBJ1-2; D is ambiguous. From germline, CDR1 is LGHDT and CDR2 YNNKEL (reference sequence). V was clipped by 0 bases and J by 6 bases, with 5 bases between them. This CDR3 has 12 amino acids. CDR3 region: CASSQDVNGYTF. The DNA of the CDR3 is TGTGCCAGCAGCCAAGATGTGAATGGCTACACCTTC. The entire variable domain, with the rest obtained from reference TRBV3-1 and TRBJ1-2, is as follows: DTAVSQTPKYLVTQMGNDKSIKCEQNLGHDTMYWYKQDSKKFLKIMFSYNNKELIINETVPNRFSPKSPDKAHLNLHINSLELGDSAVYFCASSQDVNGYTFGSGTRLTVV.

This clonotype was observed at least ten times. The V gene is TRBV7-2, the J gene TRBJ2-1; possible D gene TRBD2, 5 bases. The CDR3 totals 13 residues. Germline V gene data show CDR1 as SGHTA and CDR2 as FQGNSA. V was clipped by 4 bases and J by 15 bases, with 19 bases between them. The CDR3 nucleotides are TGTGCCAGCAGCTCCACGAGGACCGTAGAGGGGTTCTTC. Translating gives CASSSTRTVEGFF.

This clonotype was recorded a few times. The V call is TRBV5-1, the J call TRBJ1-1; TRBD1 matches at 8 bases. CDR1 is SGHRS and CDR2 is YFSETQ in the germline V gene. The CDR3 runs to 16 residues. Trimming at V came to 0 bases and at J to 1 base, leaving 5 bases not matched to a gene. CDR3 DNA sequence: TGCGCCAGCAGCTTGGTGGTTGGGACAGGGAACACTGAAGCTTTCTTT. It translates to CASSLVVGTGNTEAFF.

This clonotype was detected only a few times. The chain couples TRBV3-1 to TRBJ2-7, with 9 bases aligning to TRBD2. The J segment lost 4 bases and the V segment lost 5 bases, leaving 6 bases of the junction unmatched. Germline V gives CDR1 LGHDT, CDR2 YNNKEL (reference sequence). The CDR3 contains 14 residues. The CDR3 region is CASSYGTSLYEQYF. The CDR3 DNA reads as TGTGCCAGCAGCTACGGGACTAGCCTGTACGAGCAGTACTTC.

This clonotype was observed many times. The V gene is TRBV20-1, the J gene TRBJ2-3, with D tentatively TRBD2 (6 bases). V lost 5 bases, J lost 0 bases, and 15 bases lay in between. Germline V CDR1 and CDR2: DFQATT, SNEGSKA (reference sequence). CDR3 length equals 15 residues. CDR3 in amino acids: CSAQSPGVSTDTQYF. The CDR3 region has the DNA TGCAGTGCTCAATCCCCGGGAGTGAGCACAGATACGCAGTATTTT.